Here is one TCR beta chain with its context. Its cognate antigen is unknown. Per sample, a minimum of 6 million PBMCs were isolated. This sample stems from a study of blood T cells in healthy people across ages. Trimming removed 6 bases at V and 0 bases at J, with 15 bases between. The CDR3 length is 15 residues. Per germline, CDR1 SEHNR and CDR2 FQNEAQ (reference sequence). A J-beta primer mix and a sample-barcoded 5' primer were used in a second PCR of about 6 to 12 cycles. Sequencing recovered at least 2.5 million CDR3-containing paired-end reads from each sample. One entry per CDR3 protein results from TCRdb running MiXCR on the 5' RACE reads. The table has about 1.6 million distinct CDR3 sequences, approximately 32% seen once. Whole-study results and caveats: The authors considered diversity estimates from one million T cells to be underestimates. Per million T cells, the diversity of TCR beta decreased roughly linearly as age advanced.

The origin of this receptor is a woman in her 30s in good health. Sequenced material: blood. This chain joins TRBV7-9 and TRBJ2-7, with a weak D call TRBD1 (5 bases). DNA for the CDR3: TGTGCCAGCAGTCTAGAGACAGTTAACTCCTACGAGCAGTACTTC. Translation gives CASSLETVNSYEQYF.